This T cell receptor beta chain was recovered during a study of identical twins. Study results and caveats: Within cord blood, abundant beta clonotypes carried fewer insertions, but memory repertoires showed no such trend. Conclusions relied on cross-sectional statistical analysis, not following the same donors.

This clonotype was picked up many times. Its antigen is undetermined. Unique molecular identifiers were in the cDNA, with template-switch universal primer binding. TCRdb analysed the 5' RACE reads with MiXCR anew, one entry per CDR3 protein. The table has approximately 260,000 distinct CDR3 sequences, about 8% seen once. The same data also went into a second study, on yellow fever vaccine responses in identical twins.

This TCR derives from a woman aged 18-29 years in good health. The sequenced sample was CD8+ T cells sorted from blood.

The CDR3 spells CSVAGLAAFQETQYF. CDR3 DNA sequence: TGCAGCGTGGCGGGACTAGCGGCTTTTCAAGAGACCCAGTACTTC. This chain joins TRBV29-1 and TRBJ2-5; TRBD2 aligns across 11 bases. CDR3 length: 15 amino acids. Germline CDR1 SQVTM, CDR2 ANQGSEA. V shed 6 bases and J 2 bases; nucleotides not matched to a gene: 8.